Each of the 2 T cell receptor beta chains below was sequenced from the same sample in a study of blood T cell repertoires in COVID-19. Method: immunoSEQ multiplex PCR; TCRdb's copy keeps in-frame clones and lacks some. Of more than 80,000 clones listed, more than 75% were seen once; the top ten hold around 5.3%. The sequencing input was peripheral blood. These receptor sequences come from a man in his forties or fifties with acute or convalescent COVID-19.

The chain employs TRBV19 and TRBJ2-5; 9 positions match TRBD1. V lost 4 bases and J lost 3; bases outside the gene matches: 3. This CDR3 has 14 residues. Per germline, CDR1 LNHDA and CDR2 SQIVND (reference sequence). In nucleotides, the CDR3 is TGTGCCAGTAGTACCCGGGACAGGGAAGAGACCCAGTACTTC. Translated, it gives CASSTRDREETQYF. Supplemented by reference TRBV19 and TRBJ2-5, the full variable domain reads DGGITQSPKYLFRKEGQNVTLSCEQNLNHDAMYWYRQDPGQGLRLIYYSQIVNDFQKGDIAEGYSVSREKKESFPLTVTSAQKNPTAFYLCASSTRDREETQYFGPGTRLLVL.

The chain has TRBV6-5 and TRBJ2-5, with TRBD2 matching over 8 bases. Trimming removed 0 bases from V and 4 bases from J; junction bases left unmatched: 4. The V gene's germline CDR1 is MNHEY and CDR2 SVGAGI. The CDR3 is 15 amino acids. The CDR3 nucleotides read TGTGCCAGCAGTTACTCGCCGGGACTAGGAGAGACCCAGTACTTC. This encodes CASSYSPGLGETQYF.